The present TCR beta chain was sequenced within a study of early T cells in non-severe SARS-CoV-2 infection. The overall study: The sequenced material was bulk RNA from unsorted whole blood, and its chains were unpaired.

The study, taken as a whole, reports: Database matching using VDJdb favored anti-spike CD8 responses, with private and CD4 specificities left missing.

The V segment lost 0 bases and the J segment 5 bases; nucleotides outside the gene matches: 8. The CDR3 runs to 16 residues. Germline assignment: CDR1 SGHNT and CDR2 YYREEE (reference sequence). The protocol attached unique molecular identifiers to individual cDNA molecules. One entry per CDR3 protein results from TCRdb running MiXCR on the 5' RACE reads. The data show nearly 110,000 distinct CDR3 sequences, roughly 11% seen once. With respect to this clonotype: Antigen specificity is unknown.

J is TRBJ2-1 and V is TRBV5-4, with TRBD2 matching 7 bases. This sequence originates from an adult who was a healthcare worker with PCR-confirmed SARS-CoV-2 infection or an uninfected control (not recorded which). Source material: whole blood. The CDR3 sequence: CASSLALAAGNNEQFF. The CDR3 nucleotides are TGTGCCAGCAGCTTGGCCTTGGCAGCGGGGAACAATGAGCAGTTCTTC.